Listed here is a single T cell receptor beta chain. Its antigen is currently unknown. This entry is derived from a study of PD-1 blockade in classical Hodgkin lymphoma. Patients all relapsed after autologous stem cell transplantation, and there was variation in brentuximab vedotin exposure. This CDR3 is 13 amino acids long. Looked up from germline, CDR1 is WNHNN and CDR2 is SYGVQD (reference sequence). V lost 6 bases and J lost 4, with 12 bases in between. Clones were read by immunoSEQ multiplex PCR, and TCRdb kept only the in-frame ones, dropping some. The sample shows tens of thousands of clones, 89% of them seen only once. The study's findings and limits: Diminished baseline TCR diversity has been reported in newly diagnosed patients relative to healthy donors. Newly diagnosed and completely responding patients shared comparable baseline diversity.

The sample consisted of peripheral blood mononuclear cells (PBMCs), taken before the second cycle of nivolumab. The clonotype comes from a human donor with classical Hodgkin lymphoma. The V call is TRBV10-1, the J call TRBJ1-1; D is perhaps TRBD1 (5 bases). The CDR3 spells CASSVTRGTEAFF. CDR3 coding DNA: TGCGCCAGCAGCGTCACGAGGGGCACTGAAGCTTTCTTT.